The rows below give T cell receptor beta chains drawn from one sample of a study of blood T cell repertoires in COVID-19. Profiled with immunoSEQ multiplex PCR; TCRdb holds only in-frame clones, not every one. Among over 60,000 clones listed, around 80% were seen once. The sequenced material came from peripheral blood. All receptors come from a human donor in a cohort sampled during active COVID-19. The CDR3 runs from the conserved cysteine through the conserved F or W. Fields, in order: D gene, J gene, V gene, CDR3 protein. D genes are given only for firm matches.

d_gene: -
j_gene: TRBJ1-1
v_gene: TRBV6-5
CDR3aa: CASSWGLSTEAFF

d_gene: -
j_gene: TRBJ1-6
v_gene: TRBV11-2
CDR3aa: CASSLEFRDSPLHF

d_gene: TRBD1
j_gene: TRBJ1-5
v_gene: TRBV4-3
CDR3aa: CASSQGQGRNQPQHF

d_gene: -
j_gene: TRBJ1-1
v_gene: TRBV2
CDR3aa: CASSEQGGTEAFF

d_gene: TRBD1
j_gene: TRBJ2-1
v_gene: TRBV19
CDR3aa: CASKKLTGDEALYSYNEQFF

d_gene: -
j_gene: TRBJ2-2
v_gene: TRBV5-1
CDR3aa: CASSPRPGTGELFF

d_gene: TRBD1
j_gene: TRBJ1-2
v_gene: TRBV2
CDR3aa: CASNGAGQGAYYGYTF

d_gene: -
j_gene: TRBJ1-3
v_gene: TRBV9
CDR3aa: CASSVAPGANSGNTIYF

d_gene: -
j_gene: TRBJ2-7
v_gene: TRBV11-2
CDR3aa: CASSLEASGRYEQYF

d_gene: TRBD1
j_gene: TRBJ1-6
v_gene: TRBV5-5
CDR3aa: CASSPQGHGASPLHF

d_gene: -
j_gene: TRBJ1-2
v_gene: TRBV15
CDR3aa: CATSREPNPGRGYGYTF

d_gene: TRBD1
j_gene: TRBJ1-6
v_gene: TRBV6-2/TRBV6-3
CDR3aa: CASSARQGAGFSPLHF

d_gene: -
j_gene: TRBJ2-7
v_gene: TRBV3-1/TRBV3-2
CDR3aa: CASTRGGDSYEQYF

d_gene: TRBD2
j_gene: TRBJ2-7
v_gene: TRBV6-5
CDR3aa: CASTLSNKRDYEQYF

d_gene: -
j_gene: TRBJ2-1
v_gene: TRBV5-4
CDR3aa: CASSRRGNSGDNEQFF

d_gene: TRBD1
j_gene: TRBJ1-2
v_gene: TRBV7-9
CDR3aa: CASSYSTGSYGYTF

d_gene: -
j_gene: TRBJ1-1
v_gene: TRBV4-2
CDR3aa: CASSSQDTEAFF

d_gene: TRBD1
j_gene: TRBJ2-1
v_gene: TRBV5-1
CDR3aa: CASSLGTGYSNEQFF

d_gene: -
j_gene: TRBJ2-6
v_gene: TRBV5-6
CDR3aa: CASRKLYSGANVLTF

d_gene: -
j_gene: TRBJ2-3
v_gene: TRBV12-5
CDR3aa: CASGSRETDTQYF

d_gene: -
j_gene: TRBJ2-7
v_gene: TRBV10-1
CDR3aa: CASSDHSYEQYF

d_gene: -
j_gene: TRBJ1-2
v_gene: TRBV2
CDR3aa: CASSEAHLTIYTF

d_gene: -
j_gene: TRBJ1-2
v_gene: TRBV5-1
CDR3aa: CASRRADSSYGYTF

d_gene: TRBD1
j_gene: TRBJ1-3
v_gene: TRBV6-5
CDR3aa: CASSMTGAGNTIYF

d_gene: TRBD1
j_gene: TRBJ1-2
v_gene: TRBV15
CDR3aa: CATSRQTAGTDYGYTF

d_gene: -
j_gene: TRBJ1-2
v_gene: TRBV6-5
CDR3aa: CASSYRLDSRDGYTF

d_gene: -
j_gene: TRBJ2-1
v_gene: TRBV7-2
CDR3aa: CASAKGGGFGGNEQFF

d_gene: -
j_gene: TRBJ2-1
v_gene: TRBV28
CDR3aa: CASTRDIGNEQFF